This record looks at one T cell receptor (beta chain) sequence and its context. This sample is drawn from a study of blood T cell repertoires in COVID-19. Overall study: Samples taken during acute and convalescent COVID-19 were collected in the United States, Italy and Spain.

Original analysis: Estimation of nucleated cell counts was performed using reference gene primer amplification. TCRdb keeps only in-frame clones here, not all; method: immunoSEQ multiplex PCR. V and J calls plus clone size are reproduced from that table; the DNA served to infer D and trimming. The profile shows around 300,000 clones, less than 90% of them singletons. The CDR3 contains 12 residues. The germline gives CDR1 SGHRS, CDR2 YFSETQ. Trimming shortened V by 4 bases and J by 9 bases, and 11 bases separated the two germline ends. This TCR was sampled from a human donor in a cohort sampled during active COVID-19. V usage is TRBV5-1 and J usage is TRBJ2-1; unclear D gene. Material for sequencing was peripheral blood. CDR3 region: CASSLGVGEQFF. In DNA, the CDR3 is TGCGCCAGCAGCCTAGGAGTTGGTGAGCAGTTCTTC.